A single sample is the source of the 21 T cell receptor beta chains below, sequenced in a study of T cell clonality in common variable immunodeficiency. Study-wide findings and caveats: In common variable immunodeficiency, TCR beta chains reportedly carried fewer deletions and N-nucleotide insertions.

What these receptors recognize is not known. Sequenced by immunoSEQ multiplex PCR; TCRdb stores in-frame clones only, minus some. Reported are just over 20,000 clones, none seen only once; the ten largest carry 2% to 2.5%. The source material was peripheral blood mononuclear cells. Receptor source: a human donor with common variable immunodeficiency.

This clone appeared many times. The read terminates 3 residues before the CDR3 end, so the remaining end is supplied by the germline J gene. The J gene is TRBJ2-3, the V gene TRBV10-3; weak D call: TRBD2 (5 bases). V gave up 9 bases and J gave up 0 bases, with 10 bases separating them. Germline V CDR1 and CDR2: ENHRY, SYGVKD. This CDR3 region has 13 residues. The part of the CDR3 DNA that was read is TGTGCCATTCATCCGGGGAGCACAGATACG. Translating it yields CAIHPGSTDT. Given in full, the CDR3 is CAIHPGSTDTQYF.

This clone was observed many times. CDR3 residues: CASGQGHEQYF. CDR3 DNA (partial): TGTGCCAGTGGACAGGGCCACGAG. The chain joins TRBV5-4 to TRBJ2-7; 8 positions agree with TRBD1. The CDR3 extends 3 residues past the end of the read, so its final part is completed from the germline J gene. The CDR3 covers 11 residues. CDR1 and CDR2 from the germline V gene are SGHNT and YYREEE (reference sequence). V trimming: 8 bases; J trimming: 5 bases; junction bases outside the gene matches: 3.

In its sample, this clone was seen many times. The DNA ends 3 residues before the CDR3 does, and the rest of the CDR3 is filled in from the germline J gene. The J gene is TRBJ2-1, the V gene TRBV11-3; no reliable D call. The CDR3 is 12 residues long. CDR1 and CDR2 from the germline V gene are SGHNT and YENEEA. Trimming removed 4 bases from V and 3 bases from J, with 4 bases in between. The DNA read from the CDR3 is TGTGCCAGCAGCTCCATCTACAATGAG. Translated: CASSSIYNE. The entire CDR3 is CASSSIYNEQFF.

This clone was seen many times. The DNA ends 3 residues before the CDR3 does, and the rest of the CDR3 is filled in from the germline J gene. The rearrangement joins TRBV29-1 to TRBJ2-3; 7 nucleotides line up with TRBD1. Germline CDR1 reads SQVTM; CDR2 reads ANQGSEA. V lost 6 bases and J lost 3; bases outside the gene matches: 12. This CDR3 spans 15 amino acids. Incomplete CDR3 DNA: TGCAGCGTGGACCTAGACAGGGCCAGTACAGATACG. Translating it yields CSVDLDRASTDT. The full CDR3 protein reads CSVDLDRASTDTQYF.

This clone was counted many times. The read halts 3 residues ahead of the CDR3 end, with the missing end drawn from the germline J gene. This chain joins TRBV11-3 and TRBJ2-2; 7 bases fit TRBD1. This CDR3 contains 14 residues. Germline loops: CDR1 SGHNT, CDR2 YENEEA. V shed 3 bases, J shed 5 bases, and the junction held 3 bases outside the gene matches. CDR3 bases read: TGTGCCAGCAGCTTGTACAGGGGAACCGGGGAG. Amino acid sequence: CASSLYRGTGE. The entire CDR3 protein is CASSLYRGTGELFF.

This clone ranks as medium-sized. The CDR3 end is not reached by the read, which stops 3 residues before it; the germline J gene fills it in. The chain carries TRBV7-2 and TRBJ2-7, with D unresolved. Germline V gene lookup returns CDR1 SGHTA and CDR2 FQGNSA. The CDR3 spans 15 residues. The V gene lost 7 bases and the J gene lost 3 bases, with 19 bases spanning the gap. The DNA read from the CDR3 is TGTGCCAGCAACCAGAAGGGTCCCGCGAGCTACGAG. Translation: CASNQKGPASYE. The whole CDR3 is CASNQKGPASYEQYF.

This clone was detected ten times or more. Read data end 3 residues before the CDR3 end; the end is taken from the germline J gene. The chain links TRBV5-1 to TRBJ2-2; possible D gene TRBD2, 6 bases. CDR3 length: 15 residues. The germline V gene encodes CDR1 SGHRS and CDR2 YFSETQ. Trimming removed 5 bases from V and 0 bases from J, with 11 bases in between. The CDR3 protein is CASSPGVSNTGELFF. CDR3 DNA (partial): TGCGCCAGCAGTCCGGGGGTTTCGAACACCGGGGAG.

A note on this clone: Read coverage stops 3 residues before the CDR3 terminus; the germline J gene supplies the remainder. The chain joins TRBV6-7 to TRBJ2-5; D is perhaps TRBD1 (7 bases). TRBV6-7 is an ORF; its function is uncertain. V dropped 2 bases and J dropped 3 bases, with 13 bases sitting between them. There are 15 residues in the CDR3. The CDR3 loop is CASSYRGTDKETQYF. CDR3 DNA (partial): TGTGCCAGCAGTTACCGCGGGACAGACAAAGAGACC.

This clone was picked up many times. Sequencing ends 3 residues short of the CDR3 end; the germline J gene provides the rest. The rearrangement joins TRBV2 to TRBJ2-7; 9 positions agree with TRBD1. The CDR3 has 13 residues. After removal of 6 bases from V and 5 bases from J, the junction contained 5 bases not matched to a gene. Germline assignment: CDR1 SNHLY and CDR2 FYNNEI. CDR3 amino acids: CASRSDRGNEQYF. The covered CDR3 bases are TGTGCCAGCAGATCAGACAGGGGGAACGAG.

This clone showed up many times. The sequence runs out 3 residues before the end of the CDR3; the remainder is reconstructed from the germline J gene. This chain links TRBV16 with TRBJ2-4, with D perhaps being TRBD1 or TRBD2 (5 bases each). V shed 5 bases and J shed 8 bases, with 16 bases lying between them. Germline V gene sequence: CDR1 KGHSY, CDR2 FQNENV. The CDR3 runs 14 residues. The CDR3 here is CASSAYRSEDIQYF. CDR3 DNA (partial): TGTGCCAGCAGCGCCTACAGGTCGGAGGACATT.

This clone was seen only a few times. The read is 3 residues too short to cover the CDR3 end, so that end is filled in from the germline J gene. The rearrangement uses TRBV6-8 and TRBJ1-6, with D maybe TRBD1 (6 bases). Between the trimmed V and J ends, which lost 0 bases and 7 bases, there was a span of 25 bases. This CDR3 has 20 amino acids. Germline assignment: CDR1 MNHGY and CDR2 SAAAGT. CDR3 sequence: CASSYSRIRGGGYNNSPLHF. CDR3 DNA (partial): TGTGCCAGCAGTTACTCGAGAATTAGAGGGGGGGGGTACAACAATTCACCC.

This clone was counted ten times or more. With the read ending 3 residues before the CDR3 end, the germline J gene is used to fill in that end. The chain links TRBV6-1 to TRBJ1-1, with D perhaps TRBD1 (6 bases). CDR3 length: 12 amino acids. V dropped 3 bases and J dropped 4 bases, with 6 bases sitting between them. Germline-derived CDR1 and CDR2 are MNHNS and SASEGT. CDR3 bases read: TGTGCCAGCAGTGAGGACAGCACTGAA. Translating it yields CASSEDSTE. The full CDR3 protein is CASSEDSTEAFF.

Of note for this clone: The read terminates 3 residues before the CDR3 end, so the remaining end is supplied by the germline J gene. The chain carries TRBV18 and TRBJ2-6, with TRBD1 identical over 8 bases. CDR1 KGHSH and CDR2 LQKENI come from the germline V gene. V lost 3 bases, J lost 0 bases, and 4 bases stayed unmatched. This CDR3 is 17 amino acids long. CDR3 region: CASSPGTGSSGANVLTF. CDR3 DNA, as far as it was read: TGTGCCAGCTCACCGGGGACAGGAAGCTCTGGGGCCAACGTC. Drawing the rest from reference TRBV18 and TRBJ2-6, the complete variable domain is NAGVMQNPRHLVRRRGQEARLRCSPMKGHSHVYWYRQLPEEGLKFMVYLQKENIIDESGMPKERFSAEFPKEGPSILRIQQVVRGDSAAYFCASSPGTGSSGANVLTFGAGSRLTVL.

In this sample, this clone turned up a few times. The DNA ends 3 residues before the CDR3 does, and the rest of the CDR3 is filled in from the germline J gene. The chain employs TRBV11-1 and TRBJ2-2, with D perhaps matching TRBD1 (6 bases). Germline V gene sequence: CDR1 SGHAT, CDR2 FQDESV (reference sequence). CDR3 length: 15 residues. With 5 bases removed from V and 4 bases from J, the gap between germline ends came to 14 bases. The CDR3 region is CASSPLRGGTGELFF. The covered CDR3 bases are TGTGCCAGCAGCCCACTGCGAGGGGGCACCGGGGAG.

This clone was found many times. With the read ending 3 residues before the CDR3 end, the germline J gene is used to fill in that end. This chain links TRBV20-1 with TRBJ2-5; a weak D match, TRBD1 (6 bases). V was shortened by 6 bases and J by 1 base, with 12 bases between the two germline ends. In germline, CDR1 is DFQATT, CDR2 SNEGSKA (reference sequence). The CDR3 sequence is 13 residues long. The covered CDR3 bases are TGCAGTGCCGCCACAGGGTTCCAAGAGACC. This sequence encodes CSAATGFQET. The whole CDR3 region reads CSAATGFQETQYF.

This clone appeared many times. The read terminates 3 residues before the CDR3 end, so the remaining end is supplied by the germline J gene. This chain connects TRBV4-2 to TRBJ2-5; D tentatively fits TRBD1 or TRBD2 (7 bases each). There are 17 residues in the CDR3. In germline, CDR1 is LGHNA, CDR2 YNFKEQ. Trimming left V 1 base short and J 5 bases short, with 20 bases between. CDR3 DNA (partial): TGTGCCAGCAGCCAAGGGATTACAGGGGAGGGTCGGGAGACC. Amino acid sequence: CASSQGITGEGRET. The whole CDR3 sequence is CASSQGITGEGRETQYF.

This clone was recorded at least ten times. At one boundary the junction diverges from the germline segment, which might be a read error. The sequenced fragment ends 3 residues before the CDR3 boundary, so the rest is inferred from the germline J gene. The chain links TRBV4-1 to TRBJ1-3, with D possibly matching TRBD1 (6 bases). Germline V gene data show CDR1 as MGHRA and CDR2 as YSYEKL. The CDR3 has 15 amino acids. The CDR3 spells CTSSHPGEAGNTIYF. The sequenced CDR3 bases are TGCACCAGCAGCCATCCAGGGGAGGCTGGAAACACC.

This clone was counted ten times or more. The read gets to within 3 residues of the CDR3 end, and the germline J gene fills in the rest. V is TRBV7-2 and J is TRBJ2-3; D is perhaps TRBD1 (6 bases). Trimming cost V 3 bases and J 4 bases, with 11 bases left between them. Germline CDR1 and CDR2: SGHTA and FQGNSA. CDR3 length: 14 residues. CDR3 DNA, as far as it was read: TGTGCCAGCAGCTTTACCAGGGGCTCAGATACG. Protein: CASSFTRGSDT. The whole CDR3 protein reads CASSFTRGSDTQYF.

In this sample, this clone turned up many times. The CDR3 end lies 3 residues beyond the end of the read and is filled in from the germline J gene. The rearrangement joins TRBV2 to TRBJ1-1; 7 bases are a match to TRBD1. V was clipped by 4 bases and J by 5 bases; unmatched bases: 7. Per the germline V gene, CDR1 is SNHLY and CDR2 is FYNNEI. The CDR3 has 14 residues. Incomplete CDR3 DNA: TGTGCCAGCAGTGGCAACAGGGGAAGGACTGAA. Its translation is CASSGNRGRTE. The full CDR3 protein is CASSGNRGRTEAFF.

In this sample, this clone turned up many times. The CDR3 extends 3 residues past the end of the read, so its final part is completed from the germline J gene. The rearrangement links TRBV5-6 to TRBJ1-3; D remains unclear. The germline gives CDR1 SGHDT, CDR2 YYEEEE. The CDR3 has 15 residues. V gave up 1 base and J gave up 3 bases, with 11 bases separating them. CDR3 in amino acids: CASSLLQTFGNTIYF. The part of the CDR3 DNA that was read is TGTGCCAGCAGCTTGTTACAAACATTTGGAAACACC. Based on the CDR3 plus reference TRBV5-6 and TRBJ1-3, the full variable domain is DAGVTQSPTHLIKTRGQQVTLRCSPKSGHDTVSWYQQALGQGPQFIFQYYEEEERQRGNFPDRFSGHQFPNYSSELNVNALLLGDSALYLCASSLLQTFGNTIYFGEGSWLTVV.

This clone was seen many times. With the read ending 3 residues before the CDR3 end, the germline J gene is used to fill in that end. V gene TRBV19 combines with J gene TRBJ1-5; a weak D match, TRBD1 (5 bases). Germline CDR1 reads LNHDA; CDR2 reads SQIVND (reference sequence). The CDR3 runs to 13 residues. The CDR3 DNA, read in part, is TGTGCCAGTAGTATCCAGGGTGGGGAACCC. Encoded protein: CASSIQGGEP. The whole CDR3 sequence is CASSIQGGEPQHF.